This T cell receptor beta chain was documented in a study of T cell clones after liver transplantation. Whole-study context: TCRbeta sequencing after a pre-transplant mixed lymphocyte reaction identified graft-donor-reactive clones, later tracked in post-transplant blood. Standard immunosuppression, with no induction, continued until 12-24 months after transplant. Samples came pre-transplant, pre-randomization before withdrawal, and post-randomization after withdrawal ended.

Sequenced by immunoSEQ multiplex PCR; TCRdb stores in-frame clones only, minus some. In the table there are more than 65,000 clones, 75% to 85% of which are singletons. In germline, CDR1 is MNHNS, CDR2 SASEGT. Trimming removed 2 bases at V and 4 bases at J, with 5 bases between. This CDR3 is built from 13 residues. This chain connects TRBV6-1 to TRBJ2-2; no reliable D call. This material consisted of CD4+ T cells from blood, taken 12 months after liver transplant. The clonotype originates from a human patient who received a liver transplant. A share of the T cells may be of graft donor origin. For the CDR3, the DNA is TGTGCCAGCAGTGAAAGACCCACCGGGGAGCTGTTTTTT. Its protein product is CASSERPTGELFF.